The 28 T cell receptor beta chains listed next were all sequenced from one sample in a study of blood T cell repertoires in COVID-19. The assay was immunoSEQ multiplex PCR, and TCRdb's table has in-frame clones only and misses some. The table records some 300,000 clones, roughly nine tenths of them present only once. The sequencing sample was made of PBMCs or T cells enriched from blood (not recorded which). The receptors here all came from a woman aged 30 to 39 who had recovered from COVID-19.

The gene calls are TRBV18 and TRBJ2-1, with 11 bases matching TRBD2. CDR1 is KGHSH, CDR2 LQKENI, per germline. V gave up 0 bases and J gave up 3 bases; unmatched junction bases: 13. This CDR3 region has 20 residues. For the CDR3, the DNA is TGTGCCAGCTCACCACCGACGAGAACTAGCGGGAGTTTCATCTACAATGAGCAGTTCTTC. This gives the protein CASSPPTRTSGSFIYNEQFF.

This chain connects TRBV18 to TRBJ1-1, with a possible D match to TRBD1 (6 bases). Trimming shortened V by 4 bases and J by 1 base, and 10 bases separated the two germline ends. The length of the CDR3 is 14 residues. CDR1 and CDR2 (germline): KGHSH, LQKENI. The CDR3 region has the DNA TGTGCCAGCTCACGGGACATTCAGAACACTGAAGCTTTCTTT. Translation: CASSRDIQNTEAFF.

This chain links TRBV7-7 with TRBJ2-1, with 7 bases aligning to TRBD2. Germline V gives CDR1 SSHAT, CDR2 FNYEAQ (reference sequence). This CDR3 comprises 13 residues. The CDR3 nucleotides read TGTGCTACTAGCCCAGAGCCGGGACTAAGTTGCTTCTTC. The encoded protein is CATSPEPGLSCFF. The full variable domain, rest sourced from reference TRBV7-7 and TRBJ2-1, is GAGVSQSPRYKVTKRGQDVTLRCDPISSHATLYWYQQALGQGPEFLTYFNYEAQPDKSGLPSDRFSAERPEGSISTLTIQRTEQRDSAMYRCATSPEPGLSCFFGPGTRLTVL.

This chain uses TRBV7-3 with TRBJ1-1; weak D call: TRBD1 (6 bases). V lost 5 bases, J lost 0 bases, and 13 bases lay in between. Germline values: CDR1 SGHTA, CDR2 FQGTGA. The CDR3 covers 15 residues. CDR3 sequence (DNA): TGTGCCAGCAGCCACGGACAGACCATGAACACTGAAGCTTTCTTT. Amino acids: CASSHGQTMNTEAFF.

The chain uses TRBV18 and TRBJ1-4; D may be TRBD1 (6 bases). The V end was cut by 2 bases, the J end by 8 bases, with 18 bases between. CDR1 is KGHSH and CDR2 is LQKENI in the germline V gene. The CDR3 consists of 16 residues. DNA of the CDR3: TGTGCCAGCTCACCAGCGTCCATACAGGGCGTCGAAAAACTGTTTTTT. Amino acids: CASSPASIQGVEKLFF.

The DNA for the CDR3 is TGTGCCAGCAGCCAAGATTCGGCTGAAGCTTTCTTT. This codes for CASSQDSAEAFF. The chain employs TRBV3-1 (or the pseudogene TRBV3-2) and TRBJ1-1; D ambiguous. Germline V gives CDR1 LGHDT, CDR2 YNNKEL (reference sequence). The V and J ends lost 0 bases and 6 bases respectively, with 5 bases between them. The CDR3 consists of 12 residues.

The chain carries TRBV2 and TRBJ2-3; 9 bases align to TRBD2. This CDR3 has 14 amino acids. The trim removed 4 bases at V and 6 bases at J, leaving 5 bases unmatched. CDR1 is SNHLY and CDR2 is FYNNEI in the germline V gene. CDR3 amino acids: CASSARSGSDTQYF. CDR3 nucleotide sequence: TGTGCCAGCAGTGCCCGTAGCGGGAGCGATACGCAGTATTTT.

About this clone itself: One junction end disagrees with the germline gene, perhaps due to a read error. V is TRBV11-2 and J is TRBJ2-7, with D tentatively TRBD2 (7 bases). CDR3 length: 14 amino acids. Per germline, CDR1 SGHAT and CDR2 FQNNGV. In DNA, the CDR3 is TGTGCCAGCAGCGTAGACGGGGGGCCCTACGAGCAGTACTTC. Translated, it gives CASSVDGGPYEQYF.

CDR3 amino acids: CASSYSTSAYEQYF. The CDR3 DNA reads TGTGCCAGCAGTTACTCGACTAGCGCCTACGAGCAGTACTTC. The chain couples TRBV6-2 or TRBV6-3 to TRBJ2-7; TRBD2 matches 8 bases. CDR3 length: 14 residues. Losses at the gene ends were 0 bases for V and 2 bases for J; bases not matched to a gene: 0. Germline V gene data show CDR1 as MNHEY and CDR2 as SVGEGT.

J is TRBJ2-1 and V is TRBV19; 9 bases align to TRBD1. V shed 3 bases and J 8 bases; nucleotides not matched to a gene: 8. Per germline, CDR1 LNHDA and CDR2 SQIVND (reference sequence). This CDR3 contains 15 residues. The CDR3 protein is CASSIIGTGLHEQFF. The DNA of the CDR3 is TGTGCCAGTAGTATTATCGGGACAGGGTTACATGAGCAGTTCTTC.

CDR3 region: CASSQPGYGVGSTNEKLFF. DNA for the CDR3: TGTGCCAGCAGTCAGCCAGGGTACGGAGTCGGGTCAACTAATGAAAAACTGTTTTTT. The chain has TRBV6-6 and TRBJ1-4; the D gene is possibly TRBD1 (5 bases). Germline V CDR1 and CDR2: MNHNY, SVGAGI (reference sequence). The CDR3 runs 19 residues. V was pared by 5 bases and J by 0 bases, with 22 bases between.

The count of this clone is one. The chain links TRBV12-3 or TRBV12-4 to TRBJ2-1, with D possibly matching TRBD2 (5 bases). V was trimmed by 3 bases and J by 6 bases, leaving 9 bases between them. This CDR3 region has 13 residues. CDR3 nucleotides: TGTGCCAGCAGTTTTGGAGGAGTCAATGAGCAGTTCTTC. It translates to CASSFGGVNEQFF.

The rearrangement links TRBV28 to TRBJ2-7; 9 bases are a match to TRBD2. The CDR3 has 15 amino acids. CDR1 and CDR2 from the germline V gene are MDHEN and SYDVKM. Unmatched junction bases numbered 13, after V lost 5 bases and J lost 8 bases. In nucleotides, the CDR3 is TGTGCCAGCAGTCAGGGGGGCGGGAGGGCCTGGCAGCAGTACTTC. Its translation is CASSQGGGRAWQQYF.

Comments on this clone: Other DNA sequences in the same sample also yield this CDR3. The rearrangement joins TRBV5-1 to TRBJ1-5, with 9 bases matching TRBD1. Germline V lookup: CDR1 SGHRS, CDR2 YFSETQ. The CDR3 has 15 residues. V lost 0 bases to trimming and J lost 7 bases; unmatched junction nucleotides: 5. The CDR3 region is CASSLGGQGGQPQHF. In nucleotides, the CDR3 is TGCGCCAGCAGCTTGGGGGGACAGGGCGGACAGCCCCAGCATTTT.

This sequence joins TRBV2 and TRBJ1-5, with 10 bases lining up with TRBD1. V lost 5 bases, J lost 7 bases, and 11 bases stayed unmatched. The V gene's germline CDR1 is SNHLY and CDR2 FYNNEI. This CDR3 contains 16 residues. The CDR3 reads CASSLLGTGAGQPQHF. CDR3 sequence (DNA): TGTGCCAGCAGTCTACTAGGGACAGGGGCGGGACAGCCCCAGCATTTT.

The chain has TRBV30 and TRBJ1-1, with a tentative D call TRBD1 (5 bases). CDR1 is GTSNPN, CDR2 SVGIG, per germline (reference sequence). Between the trimmed V and J ends, which lost 8 bases and 6 bases, there was a span of 13 bases. CDR3 length equals 11 residues. CDR3 DNA sequence: TGTGCCCGCAGGGTCGAGTCTGAAGCTTTCTTT. It codes for CARRVESEAFF.

The chain uses TRBV6-5 and TRBJ1-6; D unclear. Germline-derived CDR1 and CDR2 are MNHEY and SVGAGI. V lost 6 bases to trimming and J lost 13 bases, with 19 bases between them. CDR3 length equals 14 residues. The CDR3, as DNA: TGTGCCAGCAGGGGGAACGCCGGGGAGACTCCCCTCCACTTT. Encoded protein: CASRGNAGETPLHF.

The rearrangement joins TRBV5-1 to TRBJ2-5; D remains unclear. The CDR3 consists of 14 residues. Trimming shortened V by 3 bases and J by 5 bases, and 14 bases separated the two germline ends. In germline, CDR1 is SGHRS, CDR2 YFSETQ. The CDR3 here is CASSSDPSRETQYF. CDR3 bases: TGCGCCAGCAGCTCCGATCCATCCAGGGAGACCCAGTACTTC.

This chain joins TRBV5-5 and TRBJ1-2; D possibly corresponds to TRBD1 (6 bases). Germline values: CDR1 SGHKS, CDR2 YYEKEE (reference sequence). Trimming took 4 bases from V and 4 from J, leaving 17 bases between them. The CDR3 spans 15 residues. CDR3 protein: CASSPRQVFSYGYTF. The CDR3, as DNA: TGTGCCAGCAGCCCCCGACAGGTTTTTAGCTATGGCTACACCTTC.

The rearrangement uses TRBV7-2 and TRBJ1-6, with no clear D. The ends were cut back, 3 bases at V and 7 bases at J, with 7 bases in the middle. From germline, CDR1 is SGHTA and CDR2 FQGNSA. CDR3 length: 13 amino acids. In nucleotides, the CDR3 is TGTGCCAGCAGCTTGACTCCAAATTCACCCCTCCACTTT. It yields the protein CASSLTPNSPLHF.

The chain carries TRBV18 and TRBJ1-2, with a tentative D call TRBD1 (6 bases). Trimming cost V 1 base and J 2 bases, with 14 bases left between them. Germline CDR1 KGHSH, CDR2 LQKENI. The CDR3 runs 16 residues. The CDR3 DNA follows: TGTGCCAGCTCACCACAGTGGGAGACAGGAAACTATGGCTACACCTTC. Translated: CASSPQWETGNYGYTF.

The chain has TRBV10-2 and TRBJ1-5; D call uncertain. Trimming removed 3 bases at V and 5 bases at J, with 11 bases between. The CDR3 length is 14 residues. CDR1 is WSHSY, CDR2 SAAADI, per germline. The CDR3 region is CASSDVSYDQPQHF. The CDR3 region has the DNA TGCGCCAGCAGTGATGTGTCTTATGATCAGCCCCAGCATTTT.

The rearrangement joins TRBV19 to TRBJ2-7; TRBD1 aligns across 10 bases. Germline loops: CDR1 LNHDA, CDR2 SQIVND (reference sequence). Trimming took 6 bases from V and 4 from J; bases not matched to a gene: 6. This CDR3 spans 14 amino acids. The CDR3 reads CASRTTGGPYEQYF. CDR3 DNA sequence: TGTGCCAGTAGGACGACAGGGGGCCCTTACGAGCAGTACTTC.

The genes are TRBV7-6 and TRBJ2-7; D ambiguous. Germline CDR1 SGHVS, CDR2 FNYEAQ. Trimming removed 2 bases at V and 0 bases at J, with 8 bases between. The CDR3 is made up of 14 amino acids. DNA of the CDR3: TGTGCCAGCAGCTTACGTTCCCGCTCCTACGAGCAGTACTTC. Translating it yields CASSLRSRSYEQYF.

The genes are TRBV6-2 or TRBV6-3 and TRBJ2-1, with 9 bases fitting TRBD2. This CDR3 is built from 16 residues. J was trimmed by 8 bases and V by 5 bases; bases with no gene match: 13. Germline V gives CDR1 MNHEY, CDR2 SVGEGT. In DNA, the CDR3 is TGTGCCAGCAGTAACATACTAGCGGGCCCCCGGGATGAGCAGTTCTTC. This gives the protein CASSNILAGPRDEQFF.

The chain employs TRBV5-5 and TRBJ2-5; D remains ambiguous. V dropped 5 bases and J dropped 0 bases, with 11 bases sitting between them. Germline values: CDR1 SGHKS, CDR2 YYEKEE (reference sequence). This CDR3 is built from 14 residues. The CDR3 reads CASSSTVYQETQYF. The CDR3 DNA sequence: TGTGCCAGCAGTTCAACGGTTTACCAAGAGACCCAGTACTTC.

The chain is built from TRBV3-1 (or the pseudogene TRBV3-2) and TRBJ1-2; 9 bases line up with TRBD1. V lost 4 bases to trimming and J lost 4 bases; unmatched junction nucleotides: 4. The CDR3 consists of 14 residues. Germline V CDR1 and CDR2: LGHDT, YNNKEL (reference sequence). The CDR3 DNA sequence: TGTGCCAGCAGCCCTACGGGACAGGGCTATGGCTACACCTTC. It translates to CASSPTGQGYGYTF.

This clone is a singleton in its sample. The chain combines TRBV27 with TRBJ1-4, with D perhaps matching TRBD1 (5 bases). CDR3 length equals 19 residues. Germline lookup yields CDR1 MNHEY and CDR2 SMNVEV (reference sequence). Deletions cut 6 bases from V and 7 bases from J, with 30 bases between. The CDR3 nucleotides are TGTGCCAGCAGATATGGGGCGGGAATGCCTCCCCGGGATGGTGAAAAACTGTTTTTT. Translated, it gives CASRYGAGMPPRDGEKLFF.